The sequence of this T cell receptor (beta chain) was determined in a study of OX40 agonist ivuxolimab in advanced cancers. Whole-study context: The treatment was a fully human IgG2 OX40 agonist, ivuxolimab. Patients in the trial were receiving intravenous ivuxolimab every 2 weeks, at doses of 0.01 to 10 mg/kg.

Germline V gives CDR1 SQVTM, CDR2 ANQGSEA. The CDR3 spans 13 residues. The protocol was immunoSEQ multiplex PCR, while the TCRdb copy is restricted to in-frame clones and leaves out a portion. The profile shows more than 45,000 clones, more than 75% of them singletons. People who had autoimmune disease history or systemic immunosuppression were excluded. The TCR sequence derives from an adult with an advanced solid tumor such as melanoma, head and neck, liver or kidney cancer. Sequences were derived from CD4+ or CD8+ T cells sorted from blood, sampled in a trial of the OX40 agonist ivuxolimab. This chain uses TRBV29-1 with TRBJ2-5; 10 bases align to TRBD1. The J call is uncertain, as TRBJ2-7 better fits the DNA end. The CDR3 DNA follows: TGCAGCGTTCGGACAGGGGGGAACTACGAGCAGTACTTC. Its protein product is CSVRTGGNYEQYF.